The rows below give T cell receptor beta chains drawn from one sample of a study of T-cell memory formation after mild COVID-19. TCRdb itself ran the 5' RACE reads through MiXCR, one entry per CDR3 protein. Among 200,000 or so distinct CDR3 sequences listed, approximately 16% were seen once. Sequencing input: PBMCs or a T cell subset sorted from them (not recorded which). The origin of the receptors is an adult woman who had mild COVID-19 (a few samples of this study predate the infection). Cell type and time point are not known. The CDR3 runs from the conserved cysteine through the conserved F or W. Each record gives: clone size, D gene, V gene, J gene, CDR3 DNA, CDR3 protein. The D gene is left open where the match is weak. A row's size may be missing; if present it is once, few, many or a size class.

NA,TRBD1,TRBV5-1,TRBJ2-3,TGCGCCAGCAGCTTGGCAGTCGGGACAGCAGGTCGTATCGATACGCAGTATTTT,CASSLAVGTAGRIDTQYF
few,NA,TRBV6-5,TRBJ1-1,TGTGCCAGCAGTTTCGGGGGGGCTAGCAACACTGAAGCTTTCTTT,CASSFGGASNTEAFF
NA,NA,TRBV29-1,TRBJ2-5,TGCAGCGCGTGGGGGCAATCTGAGAGAAAGACCCAGTACTTC,CSAWGQSERKTQYF
few,NA,TRBV5-1,TRBJ1-6,TGCGCCAGCAGCTTGGAAGATGGAAGTTCACCCCTCCACTTT,CASSLEDGSSPLHF
many,TRBD2,TRBV7-2,TRBJ2-4,TGTGCCAGCAGCTTTCAGCGGGGTCTGACCAAAAACATTCAGTACTTC,CASSFQRGLTKNIQYF
NA,NA,TRBV15,TRBJ2-5,TGTGCCACCAGCAGCTTGGCGTTAGAGACCCAGTACTTC,CATSSLALETQYF
few,TRBD1,TRBV4-2,TRBJ2-3,TGTGCCAGCAGCCAAGTGGCGACAGGGGGCTCAGATACGCAGTATTTT,CASSQVATGGSDTQYF
few,NA,TRBV12-3/TRBV12-4,TRBJ2-2,TGTGCCAGCAGTTCGTACGGGGTTCCCGGGGAGCTGTTTTTT,CASSSYGVPGELFF
NA,NA,TRBV6-6,TRBJ1-1,TGTGCCAGCAGTGGGCACCCAGACACTGAAGCTTTCTTT,CASSGHPDTEAFF
few,NA,TRBV12-3/TRBV12-4,TRBJ2-5,TGTGCCAGCAGGCCCCTTGGAAGGGGCCCCCAAGAGACCCAGTACTTC,CASRPLGRGPQETQYF
few,TRBD2,TRBV20-1,TRBJ2-3,TGCAGTGCTAGGACTAGCGGGGGGCCCACAGATACGCAGTATTTT,CSARTSGGPTDTQYF
few,TRBD2,TRBV6-2/TRBV6-3,TRBJ2-1,TGTGCCAGCAGTTTACTAGCGGGAGTCTTGATAAATGAGCAGTTCTTC,CASSLLAGVLINEQFF
few,NA,TRBV4-1,TRBJ2-2,TGCGCCAGCAGCCAAGAGCAGGTGCCAGGGACCACCGGGGAGCTGTTTTTT,CASSQEQVPGTTGELFF
few,TRBD1,TRBV29-1,TRBJ2-7,TGCAGCGTCGGGGACAGGCAGAGCTCCTACGAGCAGTACTTC,CSVGDRQSSYEQYF
few,NA,TRBV20-1,TRBJ2-4,TGCAGTGCTAATATATTAGCCAAAAACATTCAGTACTTC,CSANILAKNIQYF
few,NA,TRBV3-1,TRBJ2-7,TGTGCCAGCAGCCAAACCCACGAGCAGTACTTC,CASSQTHEQYF
NA,TRBD2,TRBV5-5,TRBJ2-4,TGTGCCAGCAGCTTGGCCCTTAGCGGGGGTGCCAAAAACATTCAGTACTTC,CASSLALSGGAKNIQYF
NA,NA,TRBV19,TRBJ2-2,TGTGCCAGTAGTCCTGAATCAGGGTCCGGGGAGCTGTTTTTT,CASSPESGSGELFF